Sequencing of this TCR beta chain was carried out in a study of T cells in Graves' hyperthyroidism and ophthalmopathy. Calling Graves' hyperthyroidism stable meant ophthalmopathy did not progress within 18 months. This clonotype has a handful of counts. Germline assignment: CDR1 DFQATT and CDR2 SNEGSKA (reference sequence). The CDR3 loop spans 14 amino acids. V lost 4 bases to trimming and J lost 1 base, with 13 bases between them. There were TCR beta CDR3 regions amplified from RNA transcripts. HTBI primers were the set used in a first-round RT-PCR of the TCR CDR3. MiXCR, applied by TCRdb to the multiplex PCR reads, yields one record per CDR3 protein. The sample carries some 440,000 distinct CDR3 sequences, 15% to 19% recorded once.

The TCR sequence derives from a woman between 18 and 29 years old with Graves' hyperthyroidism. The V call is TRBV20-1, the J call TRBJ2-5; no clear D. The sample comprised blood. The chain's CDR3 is CSATLRTVQETQYF. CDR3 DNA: TGCAGTGCTACCCTCAGGACGGTCCAAGAGACCCAGTACTTC.